In this sample, the clone carrying this TCR beta chain turned up many times. The antigen remains undetermined. TCRdb ran MiXCR on the RACE reads and lists one entry per CDR3 protein. The sample yields over 300,000 distinct CDR3 sequences, 5% to 6.5% seen once. The time point: pre-sensitization, week 0. Described treatment: therapeutic diphenylcyclopropenone sensitization with weekly scalp DPC. The data originate from a study of human T cells and chemical hapten exposure. The CDR3 extends over 12 amino acids. J lost 8 bases, V lost 5 bases, and 6 bases had no gene match. Germline-derived CDR1 and CDR2 are SGHKS and YYEKEE (reference sequence). Notes on the study in general: Alopecia affected the donors, so their immune response may differ from healthy people's. There were significantly more large CDR3 similarity clusters among expanded TCRs than among controls.

V usage is TRBV5-5 and J usage is TRBJ1-1, with 7 positions matching TRBD1. The sample was whole blood, taken in connection with sensitization to the hapten diphenylcyclopropenone (DPC). The TCR sequence derives from a woman between 50 and 59 years old with alopecia areata. Some clones in this sample may be carry-over from other donors' samples. The chain's CDR3 is CASSYTGEEAFF. CDR3 DNA sequence: TGTGCCAGCAGTTACACAGGGGAGGAAGCTTTCTTT.